Listed here is a single T cell receptor beta chain. The antigen remains undetermined. The record originates from a study of cytomegalovirus exposure and HLA in healthy donors. Findings and caveats of the study: Researchers reported in a later analysis that common viral pathogens appeared linked to several top clusters. Presence/absence analyses assumed roughly uniform sequencing depth across donors, which may not hold.

Trimming cost V 0 bases and J 4 bases, with 18 bases left between them. The germline V gene encodes CDR1 LGHNT and CDR2 FRNRAP. The CDR3 covers 17 residues. In the PCR, 60 Vbeta and 13 Jbeta primers were used. As processed by the authors: Some 11 million of the 80 million or so unique TCR beta chains counted in a later analysis were shared. The data were produced by immunoSEQ multiplex PCR, yet TCRdb's version contains in-frame clones alone and is incomplete. V and J calls and clone size are copied from that table; D and trimming were computed from the DNA. Of 170,000 or so clones listed, approximately 80% are singletons.

Input material: PBMCs. The J gene is TRBJ1-2, the V gene TRBV12-5; a weak D match, TRBD1 (6 bases). This receptor was obtained from a woman aged 30 to 39 in good health and CMV-seronegative. CDR3 coding DNA: TGTGCTAGTGGTTTGGTACGGGACACTCTGACTCCCTATGGCTACACCTTC. This translates into CASGLVRDTLTPYGYTF.